This is a list of T cell receptor beta chains from one sample in a study of cytomegalovirus exposure and HLA in healthy donors. Assay used: immunoSEQ multiplex PCR; TCRdb lists only in-frame clones, some missing. The sample records approximately 150,000 clones, approximately 80% being singletons. Sequencing was performed on PBMCs. The receptors here all came from a woman in her twenties or thirties in good health and CMV-seronegative. CDR3s include the opening cysteine and the closing phenylalanine or tryptophan. A D gene is named only where the DNA matches it firmly. Where a row states a size, it is once, few, many or the class of an expanded clone; other rows omit it.

TRBJ2-1,TRBD1,TRBV28,-,TGTGCCAGCAGTTTCCAACCACAGGGGACGGTATACAATGAGCAGTTCTTC,CASSFQPQGTVYNEQFF
TRBJ1-2,TRBD1,TRBV5-1,few,TGCGCCAGCAGTGAGGGGGCGCTAGGGGGTGGCTACCCCTTC,CASSEGALGGGYPF
TRBJ2-7,-,TRBV7-2,-,TGTGCCAGCAGCCCCCTATACGAGCAGTACTTC,CASSPLYEQYF
TRBJ1-2,-,TRBV6-1,-,TGTGCCAGCAGTGGACTGAACTATGGCTACACCTTC,CASSGLNYGYTF
TRBJ1-6,-,TRBV7-9,-,TGTGCCAGCAGCTTAGCGAGGCAGGGCGGCTCCTATAATTCACCCCTCCACTTT,CASSLARQGGSYNSPLHF
TRBJ1-5,TRBD1,TRBV5-4,-,TGTGCCAGCAGCCGGGACAGGGGAGAGCCCCAGCATTTT,CASSRDRGEPQHF
TRBJ1-4,-,TRBV7-8,-,TGTGCCAGCAGCCAATCAGGGAGGACTAATGAAAAACTGTTTTTT,CASSQSGRTNEKLFF
TRBJ2-7,-,TRBV11-3,few,TGTGCCAGCAGCCCCGGCCCGGGGTCCTACGAGCAGTACTTC,CASSPGPGSYEQYF
TRBJ2-7,TRBD2,TRBV5-6,-,TGTGCCAGCAGCCCAACTAGCGAACTCTCCTACGAGCAGTACTTC,CASSPTSELSYEQYF
TRBJ2-5,-,TRBV5-1,few,TGCGCCAGCGCACATGCCCAGGGGATAATAGAGACCCAGTACTTC,CASAHAQGIIETQYF
TRBJ2-3,-,TRBV7-6,few,TGTGCCAGCAGCTTAGCAGGAGGGGGCGCAGATACGCAGTATTTT,CASSLAGGGADTQYF
TRBJ1-1,-,TRBV7-9,-,TGTTCCAGCAGCTTCGGGGACATGAACACTGAAGCTTTCTTT,CSSSFGDMNTEAFF
TRBJ2-7,TRBD1,TRBV4-2,-,TGTGCCAGCAGCCAAGTTGGGACAGGGACCTACGAGCAGTACTTC,CASSQVGTGTYEQYF
TRBJ2-7,TRBD2,TRBV9,-,TGTGCCAGCAGCGGGGGACTAGCGGGGTCCTACGAGCAGTACTTC,CASSGGLAGSYEQYF
TRBJ2-5,TRBD2,TRBV6-1,-,TGTGCCAGCAGGCTAGGACTAGCGCAACGCGAGACCCAGTACTTC,CASRLGLAQRETQYF
TRBJ2-7,TRBD1,TRBV5-1,-,TGCGCCAGCAGCTTGGGACAGGGGGCCCACGAGCAGTACTTC,CASSLGQGAHEQYF
TRBJ2-7,TRBD2,TRBV5-1,-,TGCGCCAGCAGCAACCGCGGGAGCGGCCACGAGCAGTACTTC,CASSNRGSGHEQYF
TRBJ2-6,-,TRBV6-5,-,TGTGCCAGCAGACCCACAGGGTCCGGGGCCAACGTCCTGACTTTC,CASRPTGSGANVLTF
TRBJ1-1,-,TRBV11-2,-,TGTGCCAGCAGCCCCTCGGGGAGGCGTTTCACTGAAGCTTTCTTT,CASSPSGRRFTEAFF
TRBJ1-5,-,TRBV5-4,-,TGTGCCAGCAGCTTGGGGATATCAGGGAATCAGCCCCAGCATTTT,CASSLGISGNQPQHF
TRBJ1-5,-,TRBV4-1,once,TGCGCCAGCAGCCAAGGGGGAGGGGCTTATAGCAATCAGCCCCAGCATTTT,CASSQGGGAYSNQPQHF
TRBJ1-4,-,TRBV7-2,-,TGTGCCAGCAGCTTAGAGATAGGGGGGGCGTCTAATGAAAAACTGTTTTTT,CASSLEIGGASNEKLFF
TRBJ2-1,-,TRBV27,-,TGTGCCAGCAGTTTAAGGGGAACGGGTCACAATGAGCAGTTCTTC,CASSLRGTGHNEQFF
TRBJ1-2,-,TRBV29-1,-,TGCAGCGTTGAGACAGTGCAGGCTAACTATGGCTACACCTTC,CSVETVQANYGYTF
TRBJ1-2,-,TRBV5-1,-,TGCGCCAGCAGCCCCAGGGTGGAAGATCCTGGCTACACCTTC,CASSPRVEDPGYTF
TRBJ1-1,TRBD1,TRBV2,-,TGTGCCAGCACCAACAGGGGTGCCACTGAAGCTTTCTTT,CASTNRGATEAFF
TRBJ2-2,TRBD2,TRBV7-2,-,TGTGCCAGCAGCTTACCCGGACTAGCGGGAGTGGACGGGGAGCTGTTTTTT,CASSLPGLAGVDGELFF
TRBJ2-7,-,TRBV7-6,-,TGTGCCAGCAGCAGCAGGGGTTTCTACGAGCAGTACTTC,CASSSRGFYEQYF
TRBJ1-5,TRBD1,TRBV2,-,TGTGCCAGCAGGGGCCGGGACAGAAGTCAGCCCCAGCATTTT,CASRGRDRSQPQHF